This passage covers 26 T cell receptor beta chains from one sample sequenced in a study of STAT5B mutations in CD4+ large granular lymphocyte leukemia. Profiled with immunoSEQ multiplex PCR; TCRdb holds only in-frame clones, not every one. The table includes tens of thousands of clones, just over 75% detected once. The source material was CD4+ T cells from blood buffy coats. The receptor set was obtained from a human donor in good health.

The CDR3 protein is CASSPLGEPGANVLTF. The CDR3 nucleotides read TGTGCCAGCAGTCCCCTCGGGGAACCCGGGGCCAACGTCCTGACTTTC. V is TRBV11-3 and J is TRBJ2-6, with a possible D match to TRBD2 (5 bases). The V gene's germline CDR1 is SGHNT and CDR2 YENEEA. The CDR3 is made up of 16 amino acids. Trimming pared 6 bases from V and 4 bases from J, leaving 16 bases between.

The chain recombines TRBV15 with TRBJ2-2, with D perhaps matching TRBD1 or TRBD2 (5 bases each). Germline V gene sequence: CDR1 LNHNV, CDR2 YYDKDF (reference sequence). The CDR3 covers 13 residues. The V end was cut by 5 bases, the J end by 13 bases, with 17 bases between. The DNA for the CDR3 is TGTGCCACCAGCCCCCGGGACCGAGGGTTGCTGTTTTTT. Residues: CATSPRDRGLLFF.

The chain recombines TRBV6-6 with TRBJ1-4, with 8 positions matching TRBD1. Per the germline V gene, CDR1 is MNHNY and CDR2 is SVGAGI (reference sequence). V lost 2 bases to trimming and J lost 5 bases; unmatched junction nucleotides: 1. The CDR3 contains 14 residues. The CDR3 nucleotides read TGTGCCAGCAGTTACGGACAGGGAAATGAAAAACTGTTTTTT. Amino acid sequence: CASSYGQGNEKLFF.

The V and J genes are TRBV5-8 and TRBJ2-7; D call uncertain. CDR1 SGHTS and CDR2 YDEGEE come from the germline V gene. This CDR3 has 15 residues. The V end was cut by 5 bases, the J end by 6 bases, with 21 bases between. The CDR3 loop reads CASRDRARFTGEQYF. In nucleotides, the CDR3 is TGTGCCAGCAGAGACCGGGCCCGATTTACGGGCGAGCAGTACTTC. Complete variable domain (other parts from reference TRBV5-8 and TRBJ2-7): EAGVTQSPTHLIKTRGQQATLRCSPISGHTSVYWYQQALGLGLQFLLWYDEGEERNRGNFPPRFSGRQFPNYSSELNVNALELEDSALYLCASRDRARFTGEQYFGPGTRLTVT.

This clone was seen once. The chain recombines TRBV7-2 with TRBJ2-7; TRBD1 matches at 9 bases. Unmatched junction bases numbered 13, after V lost 5 bases and J lost 2 bases. The CDR3 has 17 amino acids. Germline CDR1 reads SGHTA; CDR2 reads FQGNSA. CDR3 residues: CASSGQIRDRATYEQYF. The DNA of the CDR3 is TGTGCCAGCAGCGGGCAGATCCGGGACAGGGCGACCTACGAGCAGTACTTC.

J is TRBJ2-3 and V is TRBV9, with a possible D match to TRBD2 (6 bases). The CDR3 sequence is 15 residues long. Germline V CDR1 and CDR2: SGDLS, YYNGEE. With 0 bases removed from V and 5 bases from J, the gap between germline ends came to 13 bases. CDR3 sequence (DNA): TGTGCCAGCAGCGTAGGCGGGACGAGAGGAGATACGCAGTATTTT. Translation gives CASSVGGTRGDTQYF.

J is TRBJ1-1 and V is TRBV11-3; D is ambiguous. Germline V gene lookup returns CDR1 SGHNT and CDR2 YENEEA. V gave up 5 bases and J gave up 4 bases, with 8 bases separating them. This CDR3 contains 12 residues. This CDR3 is CASSPGITEAFF. Here the CDR3 DNA reads TGTGCCAGCAGCCCGGGGATCACTGAAGCTTTCTTT.

CDR3 region: CSAQLQETQYF. The DNA of the CDR3 is TGCAGTGCACAGCTCCAAGAGACCCAGTACTTC. The chain has TRBV20-1 and TRBJ2-5, with D uncertain. V lost 6 bases and J lost 1, with 6 bases in between. The germline gives CDR1 DFQATT, CDR2 SNEGSKA (reference sequence). This CDR3 has 11 amino acids.

J is TRBJ2-1 and V is TRBV6-4, with TRBD1 identical over 7 bases. The CDR3 runs to 17 residues. In germline, CDR1 is MRHNA, CDR2 SNTAGT. V trimming: 2 bases; J trimming: 4 bases; junction bases outside the gene matches: 11. The CDR3 DNA is TGTGCCAGCAGTGACCGACAGGGCCCCTCTTTATACAATGAGCAGTTCTTC. Translated, it gives CASSDRQGPSLYNEQFF.

The genes are TRBV29-1 and TRBJ2-3; 9 bases fit TRBD1. This CDR3 contains 13 residues. Unmatched junction bases numbered 5, after V lost 6 bases and J lost 4 bases. CDR1 and CDR2 (germline): SQVTM, ANQGSEA. The CDR3 here is CSVGTGHADTQYF. CDR3 DNA sequence: TGCAGCGTGGGGACAGGGCATGCAGATACGCAGTATTTT.

The rearrangement uses TRBV12-5 and TRBJ1-3, with 7 bases aligning to TRBD1. V was clipped by 6 bases and J by 4 bases; unmatched bases: 9. The CDR3 loop spans 15 amino acids. Per germline, CDR1 LGHNT and CDR2 FRNRAP. CDR3 residues: CASGPDRVAGNTIYF. The DNA for the CDR3 is TGTGCTAGTGGACCTGACAGGGTTGCAGGAAACACCATATATTTT.

The J gene is TRBJ1-6, the V gene TRBV25-1, with D perhaps matching TRBD1 (6 bases). Germline V CDR1 and CDR2: MGHDK, SYGVNS. V lost 8 bases, J lost 10 bases, and 18 bases lay in between. The CDR3 runs 14 residues. The CDR3 DNA sequence: TGTGCCAGCGGGGGGACAACCAGAGGGTCACCCCTCCACTTT. This encodes CASGGTTRGSPLHF.

The chain uses TRBV11-2 and TRBJ1-1; 7 bases match TRBD1. V shed 4 bases, J shed 0 bases, and the junction held 2 bases outside the gene matches. The CDR3 runs to 14 residues. CDR1 and CDR2 from the germline V gene are SGHAT and FQNNGV. This CDR3 is CASSWGTVNTEAFF. The CDR3 region has the DNA TGTGCCAGCAGCTGGGGGACAGTGAACACTGAAGCTTTCTTT.

This clone occurred a few times. The rearrangement links TRBV13 to TRBJ1-3; possibly TRBD1 for D (6 bases). The CDR3 contains 18 residues. Trimming removed 3 bases at V and 0 bases at J, with 18 bases between. The germline V gene has CDR1 PRHDT and CDR2 FYEKMQ (reference sequence). For the CDR3, the DNA is TGTGCCAGCAGCTTTGGGGGCCCTAACTCACACTCTGGAAACACCATATATTTT. Encoded protein: CASSFGGPNSHSGNTIYF.

The chain has TRBV18 and TRBJ2-1, with no clear D. In germline, CDR1 is KGHSH, CDR2 LQKENI. The germline V and J ends were trimmed by 6 bases and 6 bases, with 6 bases remaining between them. This CDR3 has 11 amino acids. The CDR3 sequence: CASSVFNEQFF. The CDR3 region has the DNA TGTGCCAGCTCTGTCTTCAATGAGCAGTTCTTC.

V is TRBV2 and J is TRBJ2-1, with TRBD1 matching over 8 bases. The CDR3 contains 12 residues. V gave up 5 bases and J gave up 12 bases; unmatched junction bases: 6. Germline-derived CDR1 and CDR2 are SNHLY and FYNNEI. DNA for the CDR3: TGTGCCAGCAGTCCTACAGGGGGTAGGCAGTTCTTC. As protein: CASSPTGGRQFF.

This chain joins TRBV9 and TRBJ2-2, with 10 positions matching TRBD1. The CDR3 covers 16 residues. Germline trimming cut 3 bases from V and 4 bases from J; bases unmatched to any gene: 6. Germline V gene sequence: CDR1 SGDLS, CDR2 YYNGEE. As DNA, the CDR3 is TGTGCCAGCAGCGCGCCGGGACAGGGGAGCACCGGGGAGCTGTTTTTT. Its translation is CASSAPGQGSTGELFF.

The chain is built from TRBV5-1 and TRBJ1-2, with a tentative D call TRBD1 (6 bases). Trimming stripped 3 bases from V and 2 bases from J, with 11 bases between. This CDR3 is built from 14 residues. Per the germline V gene, CDR1 is SGHRS and CDR2 is YFSETQ. CDR3 in DNA: TGCGCCAGCAGCTCGGACAGTAACAACTATGGCTACACCTTC. It is translated as CASSSDSNNYGYTF.

About this clone: Other DNA sequences in the sample encode the same CDR3. The rearrangement uses TRBV2 and TRBJ1-1; D is uncertain. CDR1 and CDR2 from the germline V gene are SNHLY and FYNNEI. V gave up 6 bases and J gave up 1 base, with 6 bases separating them. The CDR3 is 12 residues long. In nucleotides, the CDR3 is TGTGCCAGCAGGCGGGAGAACACTGAAGCTTTCTTT. Translated: CASRRENTEAFF.

The J gene is TRBJ2-1, the V gene TRBV4-1; D is possibly TRBD2 (5 bases). V lost 1 base, J lost 2 bases, and 12 bases lay in between. This CDR3 comprises 16 residues. Germline V lookup: CDR1 MGHRA, CDR2 YSYEKL. CDR3 nucleotide sequence: TGCGCCAGCAGCCAAGGTCTTACTAGTCCCTACAATGAGCAGTTCTTC. This codes for CASSQGLTSPYNEQFF.

This clone was recorded only once. This chain uses TRBV5-6 with TRBJ2-5; 7 bases fit TRBD1. CDR1 SGHDT and CDR2 YYEEEE come from the germline V gene. This CDR3 comprises 16 residues. The V segment lost 4 bases and the J segment 5 bases; nucleotides outside the gene matches: 14. CDR3 region: CASSPDREPSLETQYF. As DNA, the CDR3 is TGTGCCAGCAGCCCTGACAGGGAGCCGTCTCTGGAGACCCAGTACTTC.

The genes are TRBV27 and TRBJ2-7, with 9 nucleotides matching TRBD2. The CDR3 sequence is 16 residues long. The V gene end was trimmed by 5 bases and the J gene end by 3 bases; junction bases not matched to a gene: 11. Germline lookup yields CDR1 MNHEY and CDR2 SMNVEV (reference sequence). The CDR3 sequence is CASSTKLAGPFYEQYF. The CDR3 DNA reads as TGTGCCAGCAGTACAAAACTAGCGGGTCCATTCTACGAGCAGTACTTC.

The V gene is TRBV5-8, the J gene TRBJ1-2; D uncertain. CDR3 length: 13 amino acids. Germline V gives CDR1 SGHTS, CDR2 YDEGEE. Trimming pared 3 bases from V and 4 bases from J, leaving 10 bases between. The CDR3, as DNA: TGTGCCAGCAGCTGGGTCGGACTCTATGGCTACACCTTC. This translates into CASSWVGLYGYTF.

The rearrangement uses TRBV11-1 and TRBJ2-4; possibly TRBD1 or TRBD2 for D (6 bases each). Germline V gene lookup returns CDR1 SGHAT and CDR2 FQDESV (reference sequence). The ends were cut back, 4 bases at V and 12 bases at J, with 16 bases in the middle. This CDR3 spans 13 amino acids. This CDR3 is CASSWNTGRYQYF. CDR3 bases: TGTGCCAGCAGCTGGAACACAGGGAGGTATCAGTACTTC.

V gene TRBV5-4 combines with J gene TRBJ2-2; D unclear. V lost 2 bases and J 4 bases, leaving 6 bases between the germline ends. Germline V gives CDR1 SGHNT, CDR2 YYREEE (reference sequence). The CDR3 loop spans 13 amino acids. CDR3 in DNA: TGTGCCAGCAGCTTAACGGCCACCGGGGAGCTGTTTTTT. Its translation is CASSLTATGELFF.

V and J are TRBV7-2 and TRBJ2-7, with TRBD2 identical over 7 bases. CDR1 is SGHTA, CDR2 FQGNSA, per germline. CDR3 length: 16 residues. Germline trimming cut 5 bases from V and 1 base from J; bases unmatched to any gene: 11. The CDR3 coding sequence is TGTGCCAGCAGCCCACGGGCCGGGAGGCCTTCCTACGAGCAGTACTTC. This codes for CASSPRAGRPSYEQYF.